The clone carrying this TCR beta chain was recorded many times. The sample belongs to a study of blood T cell repertoires in COVID-19. Trimming at V came to 3 bases and at J to 5 bases, leaving 1 base not matched to a gene. The CDR3 covers 14 residues. CDR1 LGHNA and CDR2 YNFKEQ come from the germline V gene. TCRdb keeps only in-frame clones here, not all; method: immunoSEQ multiplex PCR. The repertoire includes 130,000 to 150,000 clones, roughly 90% of them detected once, and 1.5% to 2% sits in the top ten. The sequenced material came from peripheral blood. The genes are TRBV4-2 and TRBJ1-5; 10 bases map to TRBD1. The origin of this receptor is an older man with acute or convalescent COVID-19. CDR3 coding DNA: TGTGCCAGCAGCCAGACAGGGGGCGATCAGCCCCAGCATTTT. This gives the protein CASSQTGGDQPQHF.